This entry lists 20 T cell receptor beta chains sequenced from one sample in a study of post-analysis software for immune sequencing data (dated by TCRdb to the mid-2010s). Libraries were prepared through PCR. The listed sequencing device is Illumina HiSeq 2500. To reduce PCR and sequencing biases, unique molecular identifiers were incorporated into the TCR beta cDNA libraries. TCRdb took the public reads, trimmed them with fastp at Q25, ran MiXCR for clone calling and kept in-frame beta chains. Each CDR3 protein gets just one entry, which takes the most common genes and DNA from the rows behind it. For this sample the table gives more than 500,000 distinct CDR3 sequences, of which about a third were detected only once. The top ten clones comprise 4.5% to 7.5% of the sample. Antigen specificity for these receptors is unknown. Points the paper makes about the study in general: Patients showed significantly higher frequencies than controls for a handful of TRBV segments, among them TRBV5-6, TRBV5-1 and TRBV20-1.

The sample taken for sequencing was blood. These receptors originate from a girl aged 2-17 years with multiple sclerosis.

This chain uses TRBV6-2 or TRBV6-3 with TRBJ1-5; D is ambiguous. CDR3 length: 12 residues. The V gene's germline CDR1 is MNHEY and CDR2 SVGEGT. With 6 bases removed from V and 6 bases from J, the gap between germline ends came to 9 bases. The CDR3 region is CASRRVTQPQHF. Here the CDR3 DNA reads TGTGCCAGCAGAAGGGTGACTCAGCCCCAGCATTTT.

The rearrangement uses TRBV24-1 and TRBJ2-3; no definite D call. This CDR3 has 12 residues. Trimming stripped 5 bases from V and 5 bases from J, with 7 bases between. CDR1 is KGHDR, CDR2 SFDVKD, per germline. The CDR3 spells CATSAPRDTQYF. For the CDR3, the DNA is TGTGCCACCAGTGCCCCCCGAGATACGCAGTATTTT.

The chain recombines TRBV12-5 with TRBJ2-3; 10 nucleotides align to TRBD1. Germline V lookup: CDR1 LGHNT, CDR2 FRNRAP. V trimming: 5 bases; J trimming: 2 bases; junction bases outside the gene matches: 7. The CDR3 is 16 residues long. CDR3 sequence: CASGPGTGAYTDTQYF. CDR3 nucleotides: TGTGCTAGTGGTCCCGGGACAGGGGCCTACACAGATACGCAGTATTTT.

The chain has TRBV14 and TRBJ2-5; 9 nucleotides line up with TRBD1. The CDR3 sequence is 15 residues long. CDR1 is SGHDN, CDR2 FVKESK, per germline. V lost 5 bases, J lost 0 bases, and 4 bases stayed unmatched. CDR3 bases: TGTGCCAGCAGCTACGGGACAGGGTACCAAGAGACCCAGTACTTC. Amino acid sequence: CASSYGTGYQETQYF.

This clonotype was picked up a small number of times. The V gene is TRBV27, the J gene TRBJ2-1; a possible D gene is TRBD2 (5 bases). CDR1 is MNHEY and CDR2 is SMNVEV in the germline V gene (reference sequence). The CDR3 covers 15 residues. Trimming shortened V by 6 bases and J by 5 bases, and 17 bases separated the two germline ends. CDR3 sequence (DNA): TGTGCCAGCAGCCAGCGGCCGGCTGGGCACAATGAGCAGTTCTTC. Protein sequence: CASSQRPAGHNEQFF.

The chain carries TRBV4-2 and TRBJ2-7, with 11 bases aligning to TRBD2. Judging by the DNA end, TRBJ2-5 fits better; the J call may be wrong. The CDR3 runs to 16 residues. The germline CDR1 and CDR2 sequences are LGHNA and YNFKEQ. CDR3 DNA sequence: TGTGCCAGCAGCCGAAGGCTAGCGGGGGGCCGAGAGACCCAGTACTTC. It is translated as CASSRRLAGGRETQYF.

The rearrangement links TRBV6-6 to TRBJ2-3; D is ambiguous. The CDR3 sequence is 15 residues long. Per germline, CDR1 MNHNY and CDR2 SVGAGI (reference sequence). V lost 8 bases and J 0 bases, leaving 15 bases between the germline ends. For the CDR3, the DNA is TGTGCCAGCTGTTTAGCCGGATGGAGCACAGATACGCAGTATTTT. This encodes CASCLAGWSTDTQYF.

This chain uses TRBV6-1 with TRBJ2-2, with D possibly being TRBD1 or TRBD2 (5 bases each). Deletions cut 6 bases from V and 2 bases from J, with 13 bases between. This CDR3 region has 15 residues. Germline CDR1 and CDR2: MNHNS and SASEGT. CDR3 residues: CASSLLGENTGELFF. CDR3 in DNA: TGTGCCAGCAGCTTGCTGGGGGAAAACACCGGGGAGCTGTTTTTT.

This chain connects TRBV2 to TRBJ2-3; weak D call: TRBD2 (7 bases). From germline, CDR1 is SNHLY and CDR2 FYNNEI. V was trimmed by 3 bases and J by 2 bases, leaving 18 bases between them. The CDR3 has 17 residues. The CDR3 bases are TGTGCCAGCAGTGAGACGCGAGGCGGGGGCCCCACAGATACGCAGTATTTT. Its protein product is CASSETRGGGPTDTQYF.

The CDR3 is CSWNWGNEQFF. CDR3 in DNA: TGCAGCTGGAACTGGGGGAATGAGCAGTTCTTC. The chain is built from TRBV29-1 and TRBJ2-1; either TRBD1 or TRBD2 may fit D (5 bases each). V dropped 8 bases and J dropped 7 bases, with 12 bases sitting between them. The CDR3 is 11 amino acids. CDR1 is SQVTM and CDR2 is ANQGSEA in the germline V gene.

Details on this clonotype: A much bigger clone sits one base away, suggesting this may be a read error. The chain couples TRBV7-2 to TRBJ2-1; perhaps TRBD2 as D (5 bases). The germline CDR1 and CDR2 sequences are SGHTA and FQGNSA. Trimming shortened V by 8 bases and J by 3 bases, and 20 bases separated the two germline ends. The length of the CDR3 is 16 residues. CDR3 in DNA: TGTGCCAGCGGCGGAGTCAGAGGGAGTTACTACAATGAGCAGTTCTTC. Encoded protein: CASGGVRGSYYNEQFF.

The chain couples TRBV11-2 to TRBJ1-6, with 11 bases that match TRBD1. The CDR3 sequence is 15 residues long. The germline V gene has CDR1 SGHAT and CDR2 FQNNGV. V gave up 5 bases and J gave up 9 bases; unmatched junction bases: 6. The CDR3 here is CASSPWTGGFSPLHF. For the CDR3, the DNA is TGTGCCAGCAGCCCGTGGACAGGGGGCTTTTCACCCCTCCACTTT.

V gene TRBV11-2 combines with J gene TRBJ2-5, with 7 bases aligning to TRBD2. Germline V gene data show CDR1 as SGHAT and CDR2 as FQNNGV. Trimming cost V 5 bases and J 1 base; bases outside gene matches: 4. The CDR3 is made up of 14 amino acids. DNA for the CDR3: TGTGCCAGCAGCCCCGGGGGGTTCCAAGAGACCCAGTACTTC. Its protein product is CASSPGGFQETQYF.

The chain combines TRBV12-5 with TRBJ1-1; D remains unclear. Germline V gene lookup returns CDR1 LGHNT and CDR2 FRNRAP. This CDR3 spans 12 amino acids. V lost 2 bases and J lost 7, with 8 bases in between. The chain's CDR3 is CASGLNHLEAFF. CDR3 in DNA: TGTGCTAGTGGTTTGAACCACCTTGAAGCTTTCTTT.

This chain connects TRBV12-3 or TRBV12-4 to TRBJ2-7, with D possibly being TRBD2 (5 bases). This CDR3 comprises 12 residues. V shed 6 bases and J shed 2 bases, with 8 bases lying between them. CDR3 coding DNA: TGTGCCAGCAGAGTGAGGGCCTACGAGCAGTACTTC. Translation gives CASRVRAYEQYF.

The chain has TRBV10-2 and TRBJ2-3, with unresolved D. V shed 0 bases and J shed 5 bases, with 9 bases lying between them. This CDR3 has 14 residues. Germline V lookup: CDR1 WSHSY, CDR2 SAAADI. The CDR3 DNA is TGCGCCAGCAGTGAGTCTTCTCCCAGAGATACGCAGTATTTT. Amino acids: CASSESSPRDTQYF.

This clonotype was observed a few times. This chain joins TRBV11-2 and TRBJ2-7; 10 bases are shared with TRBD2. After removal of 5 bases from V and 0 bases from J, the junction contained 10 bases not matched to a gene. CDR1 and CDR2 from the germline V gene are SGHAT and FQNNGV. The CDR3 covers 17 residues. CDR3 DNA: TGTGCCAGCAGCACCCTAGCGGGGGCCGGGAGCTCCTACGAGCAGTACTTC. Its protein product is CASSTLAGAGSSYEQYF.

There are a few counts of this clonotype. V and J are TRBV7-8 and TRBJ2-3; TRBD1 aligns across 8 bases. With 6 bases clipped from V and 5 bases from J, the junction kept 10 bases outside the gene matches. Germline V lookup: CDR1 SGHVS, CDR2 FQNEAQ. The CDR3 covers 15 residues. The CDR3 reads CASSAGGASGDTQYF. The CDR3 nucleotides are TGTGCCAGCAGTGCAGGGGGCGCGTCTGGAGATACGCAGTATTTT.

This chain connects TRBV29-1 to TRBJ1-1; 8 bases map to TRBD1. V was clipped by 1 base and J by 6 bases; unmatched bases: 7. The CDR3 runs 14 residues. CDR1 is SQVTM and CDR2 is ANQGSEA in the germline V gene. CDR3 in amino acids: CSVEVVQGDAEAFF. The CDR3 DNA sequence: TGCAGCGTTGAAGTCGTACAGGGGGACGCTGAAGCTTTCTTT.

For the CDR3, the DNA is TGTGCCAGCAGTGACGCCCTAGTCCAAGCAGATACGCAGTATTTT. Amino acids: CASSDALVQADTQYF. V gene TRBV2 combines with J gene TRBJ2-3; D remains unclear. The CDR3 contains 15 residues. V was clipped by 3 bases and J by 4 bases, with 14 bases between them. CDR1 and CDR2 from the germline V gene are SNHLY and FYNNEI.